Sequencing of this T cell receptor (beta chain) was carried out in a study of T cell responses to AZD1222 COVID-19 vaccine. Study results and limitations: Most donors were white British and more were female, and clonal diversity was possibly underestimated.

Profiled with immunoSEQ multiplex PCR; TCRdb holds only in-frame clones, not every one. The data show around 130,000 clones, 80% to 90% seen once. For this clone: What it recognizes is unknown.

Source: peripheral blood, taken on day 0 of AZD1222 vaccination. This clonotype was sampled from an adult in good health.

The CDR3 loop reads CARSNTGLSYNSPLHF. Written as DNA, the CDR3 is TGTGCCAGAAGCAATACAGGGCTCTCCTATAATTCACCCCTCCACTTT. The chain joins TRBV5-3 to TRBJ1-6; D possibly corresponds to TRBD1 (6 bases). TRBV5-3 is classed as an ORF, of uncertain function. The CDR3 extends over 16 amino acids. With 4 bases removed from V and 0 bases from J, the gap between germline ends came to 11 bases.